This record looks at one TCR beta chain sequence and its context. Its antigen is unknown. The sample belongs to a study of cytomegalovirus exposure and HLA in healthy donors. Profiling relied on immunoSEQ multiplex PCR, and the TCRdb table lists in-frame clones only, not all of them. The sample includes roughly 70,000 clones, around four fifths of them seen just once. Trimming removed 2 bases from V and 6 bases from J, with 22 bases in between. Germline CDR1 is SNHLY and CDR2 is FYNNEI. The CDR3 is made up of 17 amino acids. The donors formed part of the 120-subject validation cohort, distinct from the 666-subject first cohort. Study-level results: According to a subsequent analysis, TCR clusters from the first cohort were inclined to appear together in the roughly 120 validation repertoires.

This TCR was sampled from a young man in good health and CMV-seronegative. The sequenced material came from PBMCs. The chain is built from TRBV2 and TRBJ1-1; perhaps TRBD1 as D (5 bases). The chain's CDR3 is CASSEPLGEVTVAEAFF. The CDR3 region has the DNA TGTGCCAGCAGTGAACCGCTAGGGGAGGTTACGGTCGCTGAAGCTTTCTTT.